These 11 T cell receptor beta chains were sequenced from one sample in a study of T cells after yellow fever vaccination. TCRdb re-called the 5' RACE reads through MiXCR, storing one row per CDR3 protein. In the table there are a few hundred thousand distinct CDR3 sequences, around 12% of which are singletons. Source: CD4+ T cells sorted from PBMCs, taken 15 days after the yellow fever booster vaccination. These receptors all come from a man aged 18 to 35 who received the YFV17D yellow fever vaccine.

This clonotype has just a few counts. This chain links TRBV7-2 with TRBJ2-7; 9 positions match TRBD2. Germline V gene sequence: CDR1 SGHTA, CDR2 FQGNSA. The V segment lost 3 bases and the J segment 3 bases; nucleotides outside the gene matches: 3. The CDR3 sequence is 14 residues long. In nucleotides, the CDR3 is TGTGCCAGCAGCTTCAAGCGGGGGGACTACGAGCAGTACTTC. Amino acids: CASSFKRGDYEQYF.

This clonotype was recorded many times. The J gene is TRBJ2-7, the V gene TRBV7-2; D call uncertain. V was pared by 1 base and J by 0 bases, with 7 bases between. CDR3 length: 14 residues. CDR1 is SGHTA and CDR2 is FQGNSA in the germline V gene. Here the CDR3 reads CASSLGVGSYEQYF. CDR3 DNA sequence: TGTGCCAGCAGCTTAGGAGTAGGCTCCTACGAGCAGTACTTC.

The chain couples TRBV7-8 to TRBJ2-7; D perhaps matches TRBD2 (5 bases). The germline V and J ends were trimmed by 5 bases and 2 bases, with 19 bases remaining between them. The CDR3 length is 16 residues. Germline V gene data show CDR1 as SGHVS and CDR2 as FQNEAQ. The CDR3 bases are TGTGCCAGCAGCCCACGGCTCGCGGCGGAGGCCTACGAGCAGTACTTC. It yields the protein CASSPRLAAEAYEQYF.

This sequence joins TRBV4-1 and TRBJ1-3; D is possibly TRBD1 (5 bases). With 2 bases removed from V and 1 base from J, the gap between germline ends came to 9 bases. The CDR3 is made up of 15 amino acids. Germline V gene lookup returns CDR1 MGHRA and CDR2 YSYEKL. In nucleotides, the CDR3 is TGCGCCAGCAGCCAACACAGGCCTTCTGGAAACACCATATATTTT. Protein product: CASSQHRPSGNTIYF.

In this sample, this clonotype turned up a few times. The CDR3 DNA reads TGTGCCAGCAGCGCCCGGGACAAAGGCCTTGGCTACACCTTC. The encoded protein is CASSARDKGLGYTF. The chain is built from TRBV7-2 and TRBJ1-2, with D perhaps matching TRBD1 (6 bases). Germline assignment: CDR1 SGHTA and CDR2 FQGNSA. The CDR3 has 14 amino acids. Trimming pared 5 bases from V and 7 bases from J, leaving 17 bases between.

The chain employs TRBV28 and TRBJ1-1, with D possibly TRBD1 on 5 matching bases. V gave up 7 bases and J gave up 1 base, with 16 bases separating them. The V gene's germline CDR1 is MDHEN and CDR2 SYDVKM. There are 15 residues in the CDR3. CDR3 sequence: CASTRVGWENTEAFF. The CDR3 coding sequence is TGTGCCAGCACCAGGGTGGGTTGGGAGAACACTGAAGCTTTCTTT.

This clonotype appeared a few times. The chain combines TRBV7-2 with TRBJ2-2; TRBD2 matches at 7 bases. CDR3 length: 15 residues. Germline CDR1 SGHTA, CDR2 FQGNSA. The J segment lost 1 base and the V segment lost 5 bases, leaving 4 bases of the junction unmatched. CDR3 protein: CASSGRAGNTGELFF. The CDR3 coding sequence is TGTGCCAGCAGCGGGAGGGCGGGGAACACCGGGGAGCTGTTTTTT.

V is TRBV11-2 and J is TRBJ2-3; D is uncertain. Trimming took off 6 bases at V and 4 bases at J, with 11 bases between the two ends. This CDR3 has 13 amino acids. Germline V CDR1 and CDR2: SGHAT, FQNNGV. CDR3 region: CASRPRPADTQYF. The CDR3 DNA is TGTGCCAGCAGACCTCGGCCGGCAGATACGCAGTATTTT.

This clonotype was detected only a few times. V usage is TRBV18 and J usage is TRBJ2-3; D unclear. The ends were cut back, 7 bases at V and 3 bases at J, with 5 bases in the middle. Germline values: CDR1 KGHSH, CDR2 LQKENI. There are 11 residues in the CDR3. The CDR3 spells CASFKTDTQYF. The CDR3 DNA follows: TGTGCCAGCTTCAAGACAGATACGCAGTATTTT. Complete variable domain (other parts from reference TRBV18 and TRBJ2-3): NAGVMQNPRHLVRRRGQEARLRCSPMKGHSHVYWYRQLPEEGLKFMVYLQKENIIDESGMPKERFSAEFPKEGPSILRIQQVVRGDSAAYFCASFKTDTQYFGPGTRLTVL.

In its sample, this clonotype was seen a few times. The chain carries TRBV7-6 and TRBJ1-2, with D hard to call. CDR3 size: 12 residues. With 4 bases removed from V and 4 bases from J, the gap between germline ends came to 7 bases. Germline V gene data show CDR1 as SGHVS and CDR2 as FNYEAQ. The DNA for the CDR3 is TGTGCCAGCAGCTCATACAGCTATGGCTACACCTTC. Its translation: CASSSYSYGYTF.

The rearrangement joins TRBV7-8 to TRBJ2-3; either TRBD1 or TRBD2 may fit D (5 bases each). Germline CDR1 is SGHVS and CDR2 is FQNEAQ. V was pared by 0 bases and J by 7 bases, with 8 bases between. This CDR3 has 13 amino acids. The CDR3 loop is CASSLAGENTQYF. The CDR3 coding sequence is TGTGCCAGCAGCTTAGCGGGGGAAAATACGCAGTATTTT.